Listed here are 24 T cell receptor beta chains from one sample, sequenced in a study of T cell responses to AZD1222 COVID-19 vaccine (dated by TCRdb to the early 2020s). The time point label, read with the paper, signifies: about 28 days (+/-7) after the second vaccine dose. The intended sense of this specimen's treatment or condition label: meningococcal conjugate vaccine given as trial control. The receptor library was made with the immunoSEQ multiplex PCR assay. The source is immuneACCESS, and TCRdb retained only in-frame sequences with V and J called. Part of the clones is not carried over; for the studies checked, unresolved V genes explain less than half of this, and the remainder is unexplained. Recorded for this sample are 60,000 to 85,000 clones; about three quarters of them occurred a single time. The ten largest clonotypes hold 25% to 30% of the sample. This material consisted of peripheral blood, taken 28 days after the second dose of the MenACWY control vaccine. These receptors all come from an adult who received the MenACWY meningococcal vaccine as a control.

The chain joins TRBV3-1 (or the pseudogene TRBV3-2) to TRBJ1-2; D unclear. This CDR3 is 11 amino acids long. V was pared by 5 bases and J by 8 bases, with 9 bases between. Germline CDR1 is LGHDT and CDR2 is YNNKEL (reference sequence). This CDR3 is CASSSLQGYTF. As DNA, the CDR3 is TGTGCCAGCAGCTCCCTGCAGGGCTACACCTTC.

The chain recombines TRBV30 with TRBJ1-1; unclear D gene. The CDR3 consists of 13 residues. Deletions cut 4 bases from V and 0 bases from J, with 9 bases between. In germline, CDR1 is GTSNPN, CDR2 SVGIG (reference sequence). CDR3 nucleotide sequence: TGTGCCTGGAATTCGGACTTGAACACTGAAGCTTTCTTT. It codes for CAWNSDLNTEAFF.

V is TRBV3-1 (or the pseudogene TRBV3-2) and J is TRBJ1-6; 7 bases match TRBD1. Germline V gene lookup returns CDR1 LGHDT and CDR2 YNNKEL (reference sequence). The CDR3 sequence is 14 residues long. The junction had 4 bases not matched to a gene; V was cut back by 4 bases and J by 7 bases. CDR3 residues: CASSLGQDNSPLHF. For the CDR3, the DNA is TGTGCCAGCAGCCTCGGACAGGACAATTCACCCCTCCACTTT.

The chain has TRBV5-1 and TRBJ2-7; D may match TRBD1 or TRBD2 (5 bases each). With 2 bases removed from V and 3 bases from J, the gap between germline ends came to 9 bases. The CDR3 contains 13 residues. In germline, CDR1 is SGHRS, CDR2 YFSETQ. The CDR3 region is CASSLGDGYEQYF. The CDR3 coding sequence is TGCGCCAGCAGCTTAGGGGACGGCTACGAGCAGTACTTC.

V and J are TRBV27 and TRBJ1-2, with TRBD1 matching 10 bases. V lost 6 bases and J lost 8; bases outside the gene matches: 6. Germline CDR1 and CDR2: MNHEY and SMNVEV (reference sequence). This CDR3 region has 13 residues. The CDR3 here is CASSLDRGSGYTF. Written as DNA, the CDR3 is TGTGCCAGCAGCCTGGACAGGGGGTCCGGCTACACCTTC.

This clone was seen more than once but under ten times. The V and J genes are TRBV5-5 and TRBJ2-7; D unclear. V lost 2 bases and J 1 base, leaving 13 bases between the germline ends. The CDR3 extends over 15 amino acids. The germline V gene has CDR1 SGHKS and CDR2 YYEKEE (reference sequence). The CDR3 loop reads CASSLGLGRSYEQYF. As DNA, the CDR3 is TGTGCCAGCAGCTTAGGGCTGGGCCGTTCCTACGAGCAGTACTTC.

The rearrangement links TRBV4-1 to TRBJ2-5, with a tentative D call TRBD1 (6 bases). Trimming took off 3 bases at V and 8 bases at J, with 10 bases between the two ends. The V gene's germline CDR1 is MGHRA and CDR2 YSYEKL. This CDR3 has 12 amino acids. The DNA of the CDR3 is TGCGCCAGCAGCCAGGAAGGGGGAACCCAGTACTTC. Amino acids: CASSQEGGTQYF.

The chain has TRBV7-3 and TRBJ1-6; D gene uncertain. This CDR3 is built from 13 residues. Germline V gene sequence: CDR1 SGHTA, CDR2 FQGTGA. With 1 base removed from V and 10 bases from J, the gap between germline ends came to 8 bases. In nucleotides, the CDR3 is TGTGCCAGCAGCTTAAATCCGGACTCACCCCTCCACTTT. The encoded protein is CASSLNPDSPLHF.

This rearrangement joins TRBV29-1 to TRBJ2-3; 10 nucleotides line up with TRBD1. Trimming at V came to 7 bases and at J to 4 bases, leaving 5 bases not matched to a gene. CDR1 and CDR2 from the germline V gene are SQVTM and ANQGSEA. This CDR3 is built from 13 residues. Here the CDR3 DNA reads TGCAGCGCGTCCGGGACAGGGGCAGATACGCAGTATTTT. As protein: CSASGTGADTQYF.

The chain carries TRBV28 and TRBJ1-3; D gene unclear. The V end was cut by 6 bases, the J end by 0 bases, with 6 bases between. The CDR3 contains 13 residues. Looked up from germline, CDR1 is MDHEN and CDR2 is SYDVKM. The CDR3 DNA reads TGTGCCAGCAGAGTGAACTCTGGAAACACCATATATTTT. Translation gives CASRVNSGNTIYF.

This chain joins TRBV5-4 and TRBJ1-5; D is uncertain. Germline CDR1 reads SGHNT; CDR2 reads YYREEE (reference sequence). CDR3 size: 18 residues. The V and J ends lost 3 bases and 3 bases respectively, with 22 bases between them. The DNA of the CDR3 is TGTGCCAGCAGCTGCCCTCCCCCCACAAAAAGGACCAATCAGCCCCAGCATTTT. Amino acids: CASSCPPPTKRTNQPQHF. Full variable domain (rest looked up from reference TRBV5-4 and TRBJ1-5): ETGVTQSPTHLIKTRGQQVTLRCSSQSGHNTVSWYQQALGQGPQFIFQYYREEENGRGNFPPRFSGLQFPNYSSELNVNALELDDSALYLCASSCPPPTKRTNQPQHFGDGTRLSIL.

The chain is built from TRBV4-1 and TRBJ1-2; TRBD1 is a possible D gene (5 bases). V was shortened by 6 bases and J by 8 bases, with 22 bases between the two germline ends. Germline lookup yields CDR1 MGHRA and CDR2 YSYEKL. The CDR3 has 15 amino acids. In DNA, the CDR3 is TGCGCCAGCAGACAGGAAGAAGGGAGGGAGGCAGGCTACACCTTC. It encodes CASRQEEGREAGYTF.

This chain uses TRBV5-6 with TRBJ2-3, with 11 bases identical to TRBD2. Germline V gene data show CDR1 as SGHDT and CDR2 as YYEEEE. CDR3 size: 14 residues. With 0 bases clipped from V and 9 bases from J, the junction kept 3 bases outside the gene matches. This CDR3 reads CASSLALAGATQYF. CDR3 bases: TGTGCCAGCAGCTTGGCACTAGCGGGGGCAACGCAGTATTTT.

The J gene is TRBJ1-6, the V gene TRBV6-5; TRBD1 might be the D (5 bases). With 6 bases removed from V and 6 bases from J, the gap between germline ends came to 15 bases. The CDR3 spans 15 residues. Germline CDR1 MNHEY, CDR2 SVGAGI. The DNA of the CDR3 is TGTGCCAGCAGCCCGGGACTGATATTTAATTCACCCCTCCACTTT. It specifies CASSPGLIFNSPLHF.

The genes are TRBV27 and TRBJ2-7, with D perhaps TRBD2 (5 bases). The germline V and J ends were trimmed by 5 bases and 3 bases, with 17 bases remaining between them. CDR1 and CDR2 from the germline V gene are MNHEY and SMNVEV (reference sequence). This CDR3 has 15 residues. CDR3 sequence reads: CASSPRTETNYEQYF. As DNA, the CDR3 is TGTGCCAGCAGTCCCCGGACGGAGACTAACTACGAGCAGTACTTC.

Worth noting for this clone: This CDR3 is also generated by other DNA sequences in the sample. The chain is built from TRBV6-5 and TRBJ1-1; the D gene is possibly TRBD1 (6 bases). The CDR3 length is 15 residues. In germline, CDR1 is MNHEY, CDR2 SVGAGI. CDR3 DNA sequence: TGTGGGGTCAGGGCATTACAGGGTGAGAACACTGAAGCTTTCTTT. This codes for CGVRALQGENTEAFF.

The rearrangement links TRBV6-1 to TRBJ1-6; D gene uncertain. The CDR3 sequence is 13 residues long. The germline gives CDR1 MNHNS, CDR2 SASEGT. The V and J ends lost 2 bases and 7 bases respectively, with 6 bases between them. The CDR3: CASSEILNSPLHF. Here the CDR3 DNA reads TGTGCCAGCAGTGAAATTTTGAATTCACCCCTCCACTTT.

The V and J genes are TRBV18 and TRBJ1-5; D is unresolved. Deletions cut 2 bases from V and 4 bases from J, with 9 bases between. This CDR3 region has 14 residues. Germline CDR1 reads KGHSH; CDR2 reads LQKENI. DNA of the CDR3: TGTGCCAGCTCACCAGAGCGGGATAATCAGCCCCAGCATTTT. Its translation: CASSPERDNQPQHF.

The chain links TRBV5-1 to TRBJ1-6, with D perhaps TRBD1 (5 bases). Trimming stripped 4 bases from V and 9 bases from J, with 17 bases between. This CDR3 contains 15 residues. Germline V gene data show CDR1 as SGHRS and CDR2 as YFSETQ. In DNA form, the CDR3 reads TGCGCCAGCAGCCCATATCTTGGGGGTAGTTCACCCCTCCACTTT. Protein product: CASSPYLGGSSPLHF.

The chain uses TRBV7-8 and TRBJ2-5; 7 bases line up with TRBD1. Germline values: CDR1 SGHVS, CDR2 FQNEAQ. J gave up 4 bases and V 8 bases, and 7 bases lay outside the gene matches. This CDR3 is 13 amino acids long. The CDR3, as DNA: TGTGCCAGCCAACAGGGGATTGGAGAGACCCAGTACTTC. It specifies CASQQGIGETQYF.

The rearrangement joins TRBV15 to TRBJ1-2; 7 bases are shared with TRBD1. The J segment lost 7 bases and the V segment lost 4 bases, leaving 12 bases of the junction unmatched. Germline assignment: CDR1 LNHNV and CDR2 YYDKDF (reference sequence). CDR3 length: 15 amino acids. In nucleotides, the CDR3 is TGTGCCACCAGCATAAAAACGACAGGGTCAATTGGCTACACCTTC. Its translation: CATSIKTTGSIGYTF.

The chain uses TRBV5-5 and TRBJ1-1, with TRBD1 matching 7 bases. J lost 6 bases, V lost 0 bases, and 5 bases had no gene match. Germline loops: CDR1 SGHKS, CDR2 YYEKEE (reference sequence). The CDR3 covers 14 residues. The CDR3 region is CASSLEGATSEAFF. CDR3 sequence (DNA): TGTGCCAGCAGCTTGGAGGGGGCAACATCTGAAGCTTTCTTT.

V and J are TRBV15 and TRBJ1-2; D remains unclear. The CDR3 spans 16 residues. Looked up from germline, CDR1 is LNHNV and CDR2 is YYDKDF (reference sequence). The germline V and J ends were trimmed by 0 bases and 8 bases, with 19 bases remaining between them. CDR3 residues: CATSRDPRQNYGGYTF. The CDR3 DNA reads TGTGCCACCAGCAGAGATCCCAGGCAGAACTATGGAGGCTACACCTTC.

This clone turned up a few times. This sequence joins TRBV5-1 and TRBJ1-1, with 7 bases identical to TRBD1. The length of the CDR3 is 14 residues. The V and J ends lost 0 bases and 5 bases, in that order; junction bases with no gene match: 4. The V gene's germline CDR1 is SGHRS and CDR2 YFSETQ. CDR3 protein: CASSLDRGRTEAFF. The CDR3, as DNA: TGCGCCAGCAGCTTGGACAGGGGACGAACTGAAGCTTTCTTT. Together with reference TRBV5-1 and TRBJ1-1, the CDR3 gives the full variable domain: KAGVTQTPRYLIKTRGQQVTLSCSPISGHRSVSWYQQTPGQGLQFLFEYFSETQRNKGNFPGRFSGRQFSNSRSEMNVSTLELGDSALYLCASSLDRGRTEAFFGQGTRLTVV.